This T cell receptor (beta chain) was recovered during a study of blood T cell repertoires in COVID-19. While infection was still active, Seattle patients were enrolled and then followed longitudinally. Germline assignment: CDR1 LNHDA and CDR2 SQIVND (reference sequence). With 3 bases clipped from V and 5 bases from J, the junction kept 7 bases outside the gene matches. CDR3 size: 15 residues. Sequencing was performed with immunoSEQ multiplex PCR; in TCRdb, only in-frame clones are kept and a portion is missing. The table includes nearly 50,000 clones, about 90% detected once. The source of this sequence is a woman older than 75 with COVID-19, enrolled during active disease. V is TRBV19 and J is TRBJ1-5; TRBD1 matches 7 bases. Sequencing input: peripheral blood. CDR3 residues: CASSMGTVLYQPQHF. CDR3 sequence (DNA): TGTGCCAGTAGTATGGGGACAGTCCTTTATCAGCCCCAGCATTTT.